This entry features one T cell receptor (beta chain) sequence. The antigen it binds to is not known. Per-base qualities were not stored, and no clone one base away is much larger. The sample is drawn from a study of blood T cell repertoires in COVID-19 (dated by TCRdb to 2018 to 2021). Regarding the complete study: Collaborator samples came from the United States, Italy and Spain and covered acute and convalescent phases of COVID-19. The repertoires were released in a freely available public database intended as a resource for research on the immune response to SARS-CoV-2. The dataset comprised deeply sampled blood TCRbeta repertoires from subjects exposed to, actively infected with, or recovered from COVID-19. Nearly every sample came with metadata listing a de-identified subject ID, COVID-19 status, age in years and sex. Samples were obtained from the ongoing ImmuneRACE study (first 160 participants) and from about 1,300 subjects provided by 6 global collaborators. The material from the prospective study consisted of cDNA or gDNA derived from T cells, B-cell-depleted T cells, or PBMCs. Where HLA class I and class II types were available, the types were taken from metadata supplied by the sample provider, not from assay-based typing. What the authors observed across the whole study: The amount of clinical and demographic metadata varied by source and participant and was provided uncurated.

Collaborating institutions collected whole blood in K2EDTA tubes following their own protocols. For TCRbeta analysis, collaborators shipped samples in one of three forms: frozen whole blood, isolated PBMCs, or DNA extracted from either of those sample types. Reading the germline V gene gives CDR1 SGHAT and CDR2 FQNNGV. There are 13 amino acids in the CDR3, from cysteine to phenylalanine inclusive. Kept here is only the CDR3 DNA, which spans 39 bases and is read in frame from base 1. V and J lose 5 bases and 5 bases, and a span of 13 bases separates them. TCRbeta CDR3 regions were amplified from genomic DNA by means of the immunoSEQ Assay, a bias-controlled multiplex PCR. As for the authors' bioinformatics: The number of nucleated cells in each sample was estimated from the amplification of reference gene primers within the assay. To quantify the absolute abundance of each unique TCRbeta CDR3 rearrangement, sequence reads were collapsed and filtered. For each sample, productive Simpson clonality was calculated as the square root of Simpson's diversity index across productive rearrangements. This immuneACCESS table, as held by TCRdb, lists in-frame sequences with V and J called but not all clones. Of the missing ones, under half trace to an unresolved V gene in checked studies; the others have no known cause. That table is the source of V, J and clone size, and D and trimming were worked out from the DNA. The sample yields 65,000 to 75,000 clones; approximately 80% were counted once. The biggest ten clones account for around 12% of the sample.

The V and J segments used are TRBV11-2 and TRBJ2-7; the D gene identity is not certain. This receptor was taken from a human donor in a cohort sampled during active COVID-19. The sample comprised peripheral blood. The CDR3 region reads CASSPRLYNEQYF. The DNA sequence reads TGTGCCAGCAGCCCTCGTCTGTATAACGAGCAGTACTTC.